These T cell receptor beta chains were read from a single sample in a study of blood T cell repertoires in COVID-19. Method: immunoSEQ multiplex PCR; TCRdb's copy keeps in-frame clones and lacks some. The table shows about 120,000 clones, with approximately 80% occurring only once. Sequenced input: peripheral blood. The receptors here all came from a man between 65 and 85 years old with active or convalescent COVID-19. CDR3s include the opening cysteine and the closing phenylalanine or tryptophan. The order of the fields is clone size, CDR3 length, J gene, V gene, CDR3 protein. A row's size may be missing; if present it is once, few, many or a size class.

NA 12 TRBJ1-2 TRBV6-5 CASRGTPYGYTF
NA 15 TRBJ2-1 TRBV18 CASSRGLAGANEQFF
NA 14 TRBJ1-5 TRBV7-2 CASSLDRGGQPQHF
NA 15 TRBJ2-7 TRBV3-1/TRBV3-2 CASSQVGGGGREQYF
once 17 TRBJ2-7 TRBV7-3 CASSSPGWDRDPYEQYF
once 14 TRBJ2-7 TRBV11-3 CASSPGWTGHEQYF
once 13 TRBJ1-2 TRBV13 CASSLGQGDGYTF
once 15 TRBJ2-1 TRBV18 CASSAGTGTWNEQFF
NA 15 TRBJ2-5 TRBV14 CASSPWGGARETQYF
once 12 TRBJ2-1 TRBV12-3/TRBV12-4 CASRSLAGGKFF
NA 15 TRBJ2-1 TRBV24-1 CATSDTAGEFNEQFF
NA 14 TRBJ1-3 TRBV6-5 CASSYSGQQNTIYF
NA 15 TRBJ1-1 TRBV6-2/TRBV6-3 CASSLRRPRTAEAFF
NA 17 TRBJ1-5 TRBV28 CASSFLVPRGSNQPQHF
NA 16 TRBJ2-1 TRBV28 CASRIGSTSGHNEQFF
NA 17 TRBJ2-4 TRBV24-1 CATSDLRRGGGENIQYF
NA 16 TRBJ2-7 TRBV7-6 CASSLAGGGSVYEQYF
NA 12 TRBJ1-2 TRBV12-3/TRBV12-4 CASSFSGGGYTF